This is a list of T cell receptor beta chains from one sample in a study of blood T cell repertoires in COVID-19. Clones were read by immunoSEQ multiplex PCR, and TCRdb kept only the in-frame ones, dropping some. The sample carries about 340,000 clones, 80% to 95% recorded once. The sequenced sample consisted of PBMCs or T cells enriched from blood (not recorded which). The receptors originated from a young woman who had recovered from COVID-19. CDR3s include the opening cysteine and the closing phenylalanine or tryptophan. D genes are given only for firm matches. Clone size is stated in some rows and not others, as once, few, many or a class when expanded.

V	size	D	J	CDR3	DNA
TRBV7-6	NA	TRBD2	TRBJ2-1	CASSITSGGYNEQFF	TGTGCCAGCAGCATTACTAGCGGGGGGTACAATGAGCAGTTCTTC
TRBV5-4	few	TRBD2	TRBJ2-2	CASQREGPGELFF	TGTGCCAGCCAGCGGGAGGGCCCCGGGGAGCTGTTTTTT
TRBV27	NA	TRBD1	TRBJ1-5	CASSLDRVQPQHF	TGTGCCAGCAGTTTGGACAGGGTTCAGCCCCAGCATTTT
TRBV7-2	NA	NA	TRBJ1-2	CASSLAPGQYYGYTF	TGTGCCAGCAGCTTAGCGCCAGGGCAGTACTATGGCTACACCTTC
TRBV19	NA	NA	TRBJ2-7	CASSIQGGSYEQYF	TGTGCCAGTAGTATACAGGGGGGTTCCTACGAGCAGTACTTC
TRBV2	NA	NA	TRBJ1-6	CASSDLSSYNSPLHF	TGTGCCAGCAGTGACTTGAGCTCCTATAATTCACCCCTCCACTTT
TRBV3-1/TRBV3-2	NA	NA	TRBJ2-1	CASSQQRLWNEQFF	TGTGCCAGCAGCCAACAGCGCCTCTGGAATGAGCAGTTCTTC
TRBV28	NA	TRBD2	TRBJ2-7	CASSLEASGTHEQYF	TGTGCCAGCAGTTTAGAGGCTAGCGGGACCCACGAGCAGTACTTC
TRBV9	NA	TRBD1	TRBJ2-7	CASSVDGTGGAWSEQYF	TGTGCCAGCAGCGTCGATGGGACAGGGGGCGCCTGGAGCGAGCAGTACTTC
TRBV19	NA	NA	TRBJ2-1	CASSPTGISSYNEQFF	TGTGCCAGTAGTCCTACAGGGATCAGCTCCTACAATGAGCAGTTCTTC
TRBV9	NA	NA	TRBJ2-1	CASSVGGELNNEQFF	TGTGCCAGCAGCGTAGGGGGGGAATTAAACAATGAGCAGTTCTTC
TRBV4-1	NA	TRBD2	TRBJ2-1	CASSQGGVEQFF	TGCGCCAGCAGCCAGGGGGGGGTAGAGCAGTTCTTC
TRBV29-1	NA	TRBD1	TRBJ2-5	CSVPGQGGQETQYF	TGCAGCGTCCCCGGACAGGGGGGGCAAGAGACCCAGTACTTC
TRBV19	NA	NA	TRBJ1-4	CASSMEGNEKLFF	TGTGCCAGTAGTATGGAGGGGAATGAAAAACTGTTTTTT
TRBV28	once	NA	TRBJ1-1	CASSPTMNTEAFF	TGTGCCAGCAGTCCAACAATGAACACTGAAGCTTTCTTT
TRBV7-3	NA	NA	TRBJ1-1	CASSFGGNTEAFF	TGTGCCAGCAGCTTCGGGGGGAACACTGAAGCTTTCTTT
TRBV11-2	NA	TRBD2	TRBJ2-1	CASSLGQLAGGPHEQFF	TGTGCCAGCAGCTTAGGCCAACTAGCGGGAGGACCTCATGAGCAGTTCTTC
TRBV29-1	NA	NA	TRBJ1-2	CSVVDLLWGYTF	TGCAGCGTTGTGGACTTACTATGGGGCTACACCTTC
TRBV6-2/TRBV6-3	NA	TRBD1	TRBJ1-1	CASSSGRYRGHGGTEAFF	TGTGCCAGCAGTTCCGGGAGGTACAGGGGGCACGGGGGCACTGAAGCTTTCTTT
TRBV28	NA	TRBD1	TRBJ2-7	CASAPGTGVYEQYF	TGTGCCAGCGCTCCCGGGACAGGGGTCTACGAGCAGTACTTC
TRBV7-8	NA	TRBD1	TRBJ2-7	CASSLGGTGSHEQYF	TGTGCCAGCAGCTTAGGAGGGACAGGGTCCCACGAGCAGTACTTC
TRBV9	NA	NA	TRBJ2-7	CASSGPGRDEQYF	TGTGCCAGCAGCGGACCTGGCAGGGACGAGCAGTACTTC
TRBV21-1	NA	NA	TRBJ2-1	CASSKGGCAGGYNEQFF	TGTGCCAGCAGCAAAGGGGGGTGTGCGGGAGGTTACAATGAGCAGTTCTTC
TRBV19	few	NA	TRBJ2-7	CASSLGQISYEQYF	TGTGCCAGTAGCCTAGGACAGATTTCCTACGAGCAGTACTTC
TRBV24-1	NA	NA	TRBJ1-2	CATASLFGGNYGYTF	TGTGCCACCGCATCCTTGTTTGGGGGGAACTATGGCTACACCTTC
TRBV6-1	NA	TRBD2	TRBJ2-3	CASSEALPGLAADTQYF	TGTGCCAGCAGTGAAGCGCTTCCGGGACTAGCAGCTGATACGCAGTATTTT
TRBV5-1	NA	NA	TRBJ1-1	CASSLGQGYEAFF	TGCGCCAGCAGCTTGGGCCAGGGCTATGAAGCTTTCTTT
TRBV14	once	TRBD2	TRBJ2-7	CASRTSGVNSYEQYF	TGTGCCAGCCGGACTAGCGGGGTCAACTCCTACGAGCAGTACTTC
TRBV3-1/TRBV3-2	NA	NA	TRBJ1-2	CASSQRPGEGNGYTF	TGTGCCAGCAGCCAACGCCCGGGGGAGGGAAATGGCTACACCTTC
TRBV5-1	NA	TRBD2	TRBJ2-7	CASSRLAGGNYEQYF	TGCGCCAGCAGCCGACTAGCCGGAGGGAACTACGAGCAGTACTTC
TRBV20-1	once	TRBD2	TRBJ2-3	CSGGAEGTQYF	TGCAGCGGGGGGGCCGAAGGTACGCAGTATTTT
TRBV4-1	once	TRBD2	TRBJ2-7	CASSQDGGGTRAYEQYF	TGCGCCAGCAGCCAAGATGGGGGAGGGACTAGGGCCTACGAGCAGTACTTC
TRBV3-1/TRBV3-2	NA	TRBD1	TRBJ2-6	CASSQRGQGASGANVLTF	TGTGCCAGCAGCCAACGGGGACAGGGGGCGAGTGGGGCCAACGTCCTGACTTTC
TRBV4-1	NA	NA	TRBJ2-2	CASSQYAGRTGELFF	TGCGCCAGCAGCCAATACGCAGGGCGCACCGGGGAGCTGTTTTTT
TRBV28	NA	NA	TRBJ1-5	CASSSQGMAQHF	TGTGCCAGCAGTTCGCAGGGTATGGCCCAGCATTTT
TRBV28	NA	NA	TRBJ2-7	CASSSQSYEQYF	TGTGCCAGCAGTTCACAGTCCTACGAGCAGTACTTC
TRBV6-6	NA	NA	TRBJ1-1	CASIPPGNTEAFF	TGTGCCAGCATCCCCCCGGGGAACACTGAAGCTTTCTTT
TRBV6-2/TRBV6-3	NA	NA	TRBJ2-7	CASSKSGKNAYEQYF	TGTGCCAGCAGTAAATCAGGGAAGAACGCCTACGAGCAGTACTTC
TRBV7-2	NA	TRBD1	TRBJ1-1	CASSLGGGAATEAFF	TGTGCCAGCAGCTTAGGAGGGGGCGCGGCCACTGAAGCTTTCTTT